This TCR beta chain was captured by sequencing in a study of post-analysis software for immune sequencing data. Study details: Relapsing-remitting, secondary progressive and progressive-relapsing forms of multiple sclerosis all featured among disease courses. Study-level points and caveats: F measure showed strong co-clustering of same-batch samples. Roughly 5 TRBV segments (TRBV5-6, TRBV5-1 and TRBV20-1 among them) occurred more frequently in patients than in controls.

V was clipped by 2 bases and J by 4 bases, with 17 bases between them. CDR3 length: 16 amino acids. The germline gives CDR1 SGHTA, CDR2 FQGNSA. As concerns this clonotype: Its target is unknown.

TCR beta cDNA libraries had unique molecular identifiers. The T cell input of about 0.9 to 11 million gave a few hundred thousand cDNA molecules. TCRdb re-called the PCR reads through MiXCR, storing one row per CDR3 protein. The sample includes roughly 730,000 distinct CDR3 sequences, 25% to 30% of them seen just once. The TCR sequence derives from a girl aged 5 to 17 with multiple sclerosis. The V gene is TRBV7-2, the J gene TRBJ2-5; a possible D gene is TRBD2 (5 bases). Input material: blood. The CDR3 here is CASSLHGGPLGETQYF. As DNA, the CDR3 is TGTGCCAGCAGCTTACACGGAGGCCCCCTTGGAGAGACCCAGTACTTC.